The text below deals with one T cell receptor (beta chain). No antigen is known for it. No qualities accompany the bases; no much larger clone lies one base away. The data originate from a study of beta chain features in type 1 diabetes (dated by TCRdb to the late 2010s). As for the study more broadly: Mean age, gender distribution, total cell number and subset yield did not differ between patients and healthy donors. A total of some 100,000,000 sorted cells were examined across all samples, and a strong correlation was observed between cell number per subset and RNA yield. Regulatory and stem cell-like memory subsets were obtained from only 8 patients and roughly 8 healthy donors, while naive and central memory subsets were obtained from all 30 or so donors. In the study, TCRB repertoires of sorted circulating CD4+ T cell subsets from recently diagnosed type 1 diabetes patients were compared with those of matched healthy donors.

The entire isolated RNA was reverse transcribed using the High Capacity cDNA Reverse Transcription Kit, and thus expressed TCRB transcripts were sequenced. Naive, central memory and regulatory T cell samples underwent deep immunoSEQ sequencing, averaging around 3.6 million total reads per sample. Sorted cells were lysed in RLT buffer and RNA was extracted with DNase-treated RNeasy Micro or Mini kits, depending on cell number. Each cell subset was processed on its own to prevent cross-contamination, while patient and healthy donor samples were processed together. Using the immunoSEQ multiplex PCR, TCRB sequences were amplified from cDNA into 87-bp fragments spanning the CDR3 region. Amplicons were sequenced on the Illumina HiSeq platform. From the authors' description of their analysis: PCR bias was computationally corrected using synthetic template baselines, reads within Hamming distance 2 were collapsed, and singletons that could not be merged were discarded. Reads were aligned against IMGT to assign V, D and J genes, CDR3 length and insertions or deletions at six rearrangement sites. Within each subset, clonotype counts were normalized to sorted cell number, after which true diversity and Gini coefficients were computed with the tcR R package. The overlap coefficient, calculated on TCRB nucleotide sequences, was used to measure repertoire sharing. As a proxy for the pre-selection repertoire, out-of-frame TCRB sequences from naive cells were analyzed. The immuneACCESS repertoire file appears here via TCRdb, limited to in-frame rearrangements. These files lack a portion of the clones; in checked studies, under half of the deficit traces to unresolved V genes, and the cause of the others is not known. The DNA was the basis for D and trimming; V, J and clone size are from that table. The sample data list under 300,000 clones, and 16% of these were observed just once. The ten largest account for more than 0.075% of the sample.

A single peripheral blood draw of approximately 120 mL on average was collected from each donor into heparinised tubes. A BD FACSAria II was used to sort naive, central memory, regulatory and stem cell-like memory CD4+ T cells with a panel that included CD45RO, CCR7, CD25, CD127, CD95 and CD27. A purity above 98% was achieved for all sorted populations. PBMCs were isolated right away by Lymphoprep density gradient centrifugation and were stained directly, without culture. Samples were stained and sorted in pairs, with one healthy donor and one patient per experiment, so that batch effects were minimized. Study-wide findings and limitations: Only small numbers of individuals were included in the HLA sub-analyses, which left unresolved whether HLA type had any influence on TCRB rearrangement. Shorter templates might be favored by PCR, yet because patient and control samples were amplified and corrected together, any such skew would affect both groups equally. Because cDNA was sequenced instead of genomic DNA, highly expressing activated cells could be over-represented, though the groups showed no difference in activation or CD3 levels. Naive, central memory and regulatory TCRB repertoires appeared to be more alike among patients than among healthy donors. Type 1 diabetes patients showed a moderate but significant shortening of TCRB CDR3 length in all four CD4+ subsets. At VDJ recombination sites, type 1 diabetes patients had fewer insertions and more deleted nucleotides, which implies abnormalities in thymic rearrangement.

Taken from the germline V gene, the CDR1 and CDR2 loops are MDHEN and SYDVKM. The junction carries 14 bases between V and J, which are trimmed by 6 bases and 1 base respectively. Taken from cysteine to phenylalanine, the CDR3 has 15 residues. The read is trimmed to its CDR3 DNA, 45 bases read in frame from base 1. The chain employs TRBV28 and TRBJ2-3; the D assignment is uncertain and may be TRBD1 or TRBD2, with 5 bases supporting each. The source is a man aged 25 to 40 with type 1 diabetes. The sample comprised naive CD4+ T cells from blood. The meaning of the sample's cell subset or site label: true naive CD4+ T cells. The DNA sequence follows: TGTGCCAGCAGCCGATCGGGGCGGGGCACAGATACGCAGTATTTT. Protein translation: CASSRSGRGTDTQYF.